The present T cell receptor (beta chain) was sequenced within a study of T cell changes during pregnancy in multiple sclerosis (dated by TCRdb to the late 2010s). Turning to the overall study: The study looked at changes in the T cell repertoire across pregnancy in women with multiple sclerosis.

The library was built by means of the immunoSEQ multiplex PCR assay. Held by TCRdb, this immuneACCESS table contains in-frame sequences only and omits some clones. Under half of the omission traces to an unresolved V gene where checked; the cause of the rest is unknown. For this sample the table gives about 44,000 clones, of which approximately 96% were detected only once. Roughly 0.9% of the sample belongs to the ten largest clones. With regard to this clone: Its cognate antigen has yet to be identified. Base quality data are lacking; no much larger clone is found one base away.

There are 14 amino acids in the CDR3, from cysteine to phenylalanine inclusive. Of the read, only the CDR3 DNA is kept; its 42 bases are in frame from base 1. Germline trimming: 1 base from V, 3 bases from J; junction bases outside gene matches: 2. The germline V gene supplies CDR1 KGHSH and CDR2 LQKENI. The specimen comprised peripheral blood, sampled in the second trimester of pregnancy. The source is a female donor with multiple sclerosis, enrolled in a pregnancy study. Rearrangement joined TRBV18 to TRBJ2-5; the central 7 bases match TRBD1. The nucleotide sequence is TGTGCCAGCTCACCACAGCAGGGGGAAGAGACCCAGTACTTC. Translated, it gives CASSPQQGEETQYF.